A single TCR beta chain is shown here with its context. What it binds is unknown. The read halts 3 residues ahead of the CDR3 end, with the missing end drawn from the germline J gene. Each participant carried one incident cervical HPV16 infection only. Dot-blot hybridization genotyped cervical HPV amplified with MY09/MY11 PCR. Trimming took off 8 bases at V and 1 base at J, with 12 bases between the two ends. The CDR3 contains 13 residues. Germline V lookup: CDR1 LNHDA, CDR2 SQIVND (reference sequence). These data belong to a study of T cells in women clearing cervical HPV infection. Points from the study as a whole: Effector/memory and HPV-specific T cells were not isolated, and association timing is unknown. CIN3+ cases had significantly higher TCR repertoire richness than controls, but evenness did not differ.

Sequenced by immunoSEQ multiplex PCR; TCRdb stores in-frame clones only, minus some. The sample shows more than 20,000 clones, and less than 6% sits with its ten largest clones. This rearrangement joins TRBV19 to TRBJ2-7; D is possibly TRBD1 or TRBD2 (5 bases each). The sample taken for sequencing was blood buffy coat. The source is a woman between 18 and 70 years old with a cervical HPV16 infection that either progressed to CIN3+ or cleared (not recorded which). The CDR3 loop reads CASSQGASYEQYF. CDR3 bases read: TGTGCCAGTTCGCAGGGAGCGTCCTACGAG.